These 13 T cell receptor beta chains were sequenced from one sample in a study of cytomegalovirus exposure and HLA in healthy donors. The PCR ran on 60 Vbeta and 13 Jbeta primers. The repertoire was sequenced with immunoSEQ multiplex PCR; TCRdb's copy has only in-frame clones and lacks some. The repertoire holds fewer than 250,000 clones, with roughly 80% as singletons. Material: PBMCs. Receptors originate from a man aged 25 to 40 in good health and CMV-seronegative.

The rearrangement links TRBV15 to TRBJ1-5, with D hard to call. Trimming cost V 0 bases and J 0 bases, with 9 bases left between them. Per germline, CDR1 LNHNV and CDR2 YYDKDF (reference sequence). The CDR3 spans 16 residues. CDR3 loop: CATSRDGGYSNQPQHF. In DNA form, the CDR3 reads TGTGCCACCAGCAGAGATGGCGGGTATAGCAATCAGCCCCAGCATTTT. Drawing the rest from reference TRBV15 and TRBJ1-5, the complete variable domain is DAMVIQNPRYQVTQFGKPVTLSCSQTLNHNVMYWYQQKSSQAPKLLFHYYDKDFNNEADTPDNFQSRRPNTSFCFLDIRSPGLGDTAMYLCATSRDGGYSNQPQHFGDGTRLSIL.

The V call is TRBV27, the J call TRBJ2-5, with 7 bases that match TRBD1. The DNA end is a closer match to TRBJ2-7, so the J assignment may be wrong. From germline, CDR1 is MNHEY and CDR2 SMNVEV (reference sequence). The CDR3 loop spans 14 amino acids. This chain's CDR3 is CASSLMDRSDEQYF. The CDR3 DNA reads TGTGCCAGCAGTTTAATGGACAGGTCCGACGAGCAGTACTTC.

V and J are TRBV6-5 and TRBJ2-7, with D possibly being TRBD2 (5 bases). CDR1 and CDR2 from the germline V gene are MNHEY and SVGAGI. V lost 2 bases, J lost 0 bases, and 8 bases lay in between. The CDR3 covers 14 residues. CDR3 bases: TGTGCCAGCAGTTACCGCGGGTTCTCCTACGAGCAGTACTTC. Protein sequence: CASSYRGFSYEQYF.

The CDR3: CASGWSRSTDTQYF. CDR3 sequence (DNA): TGTGCCAGCGGTTGGTCCAGGAGCACAGATACGCAGTATTTT. The V gene is TRBV2, the J gene TRBJ2-3; D not resolved. Trimming shortened V by 8 bases and J by 0 bases, and 12 bases separated the two germline ends. The CDR3 has 14 residues. CDR1 and CDR2 from the germline V gene are SNHLY and FYNNEI. Full variable domain (rest looked up from reference TRBV2 and TRBJ2-3): EPEVTQTPSHQVTQMGQEVILRCVPISNHLYFYWYRQILGQKVEFLVSFYNNEISEKSEIFDDQFSVERPDGSNFTLKIRSTKLEDSAMYFCASGWSRSTDTQYFGPGTRLTVL.

This clone was seen once. Relative to the germline gene, one junction end is altered; a read error may explain this. The chain couples TRBV6-1 to TRBJ2-7; D possibly corresponds to TRBD1 (6 bases). Germline-derived CDR1 and CDR2 are MNHNS and SASEGT. The CDR3 spans 13 residues. The CDR3 loop reads CASENSRGGEVGF. As DNA, the CDR3 is TGTGCCAGCGAGAACTCTAGAGGGGGAGAGGTTGGCTTC.

The chain carries TRBV27 and TRBJ2-7, with 9 positions matching TRBD1. V dropped 3 bases and J dropped 3; count of bases not matched to a gene: 3. Per germline, CDR1 MNHEY and CDR2 SMNVEV (reference sequence). This CDR3 contains 14 residues. The CDR3 region is CASSLGQGFYEQYF. The DNA for the CDR3 is TGTGCCAGCAGTTTGGGACAGGGTTTCTACGAGCAGTACTTC.

The chain couples TRBV7-2 to TRBJ2-2; a possible D gene is TRBD1 (6 bases). V gave up 5 bases and J gave up 2 bases, with 15 bases separating them. This CDR3 comprises 16 residues. Germline loops: CDR1 SGHTA, CDR2 FQGNSA. The CDR3 DNA reads as TGTGCCAGCAGCATACAGGGCCCCCCCAACACCGGGGAGCTGTTTTTT. Its translation is CASSIQGPPNTGELFF.

This clone was seen only a few times. V gene TRBV19 combines with J gene TRBJ1-5; D uncertain. This CDR3 region has 16 residues. V dropped 8 bases and J dropped 3 bases, with 20 bases sitting between them. From germline, CDR1 is LNHDA and CDR2 SQIVND (reference sequence). The CDR3 DNA reads TGTGCCAGTGCTGTGTTTTTGAGGAGGATCAATCAGCCCCAGCATTTT. It is translated as CASAVFLRRINQPQHF.

The chain combines TRBV7-2 with TRBJ2-2; a weak D match, TRBD2 (7 bases). Trimming cost V 8 bases and J 6 bases, with 16 bases left between them. The germline V gene encodes CDR1 SGHTA and CDR2 FQGNSA. This CDR3 has 14 residues. CDR3 DNA sequence: TGTGCCAGCGGCCCCGGGGGGCGCGCCGGGGAGCTGTTTTTT. Residues: CASGPGGRAGELFF.

The genes are TRBV11-2 and TRBJ2-7; no definite D call. The CDR3 sequence is 14 residues long. With 0 bases removed from V and 2 bases from J, the gap between germline ends came to 8 bases. The V gene's germline CDR1 is SGHAT and CDR2 FQNNGV. DNA of the CDR3: TGTGCCAGCAGCTTAGAGGGCGTAGCCTACGAGCAGTACTTC. Translated: CASSLEGVAYEQYF.

The CDR3 region has the DNA TGCAGCGTTGACCCGGGGGGGGCCGGGTATGAGCAGTTCTTC. Protein product: CSVDPGGAGYEQFF. J is TRBJ2-1 and V is TRBV29-1; 8 nucleotides align to TRBD2. The CDR3 is 14 residues long. Germline V CDR1 and CDR2: SQVTM, ANQGSEA. After removal of 3 bases from V and 8 bases from J, the junction contained 9 bases not matched to a gene.

The chain employs TRBV9 and TRBJ1-2; possible D gene TRBD1, 5 bases. Germline V lookup: CDR1 SGDLS, CDR2 YYNGEE. V lost 5 bases and J 14 bases, leaving 19 bases between the germline ends. The CDR3 totals 12 residues. The CDR3 protein is CASRKRGLLGTF. The CDR3 DNA sequence: TGTGCCAGCAGGAAGAGGGGACTGCTTGGTACCTTC.

The chain uses TRBV16 and TRBJ1-5; 9 bases are a match to TRBD1. The J segment lost 6 bases and the V segment lost 5 bases, leaving 5 bases of the junction unmatched. This CDR3 is 14 amino acids long. The germline V gene encodes CDR1 KGHSY and CDR2 FQNENV. This chain's CDR3 is CASSRQGGGQPQHF. The CDR3 DNA follows: TGTGCCAGCAGCAGACAGGGGGGAGGTCAGCCCCAGCATTTT.